The clone carrying this TCR beta chain was detected ten times or more. Its target is not known. Looked up from germline, CDR1 is MNHEY and CDR2 is SVGAGI. Trimming stripped 0 bases from V and 7 bases from J, with 15 bases between. This CDR3 region has 16 residues. These data originate in a study of neurological immune-mediated disorders. Study background: The roughly 34 multiple sclerosis patients comprised approximately 30 relapsing-remitting and 3 secondary progressive cases. Findings and limits, study-wide: None of the CDR3 amino acid sequences in expanded clones turned up in more than one subject, which points to private repertoires in all groups.

5'RACE with 10-nucleotide random UMIs produced the cDNA. Every sequencing run drew on 15-18 subjects and yielded over 190 million TCR-beta sequences. A single record per CDR3 protein comes from TCRdb applying MiXCR to the 5' RACE reads. The data show about 88,000 distinct CDR3 sequences, 3% to 4% seen once. The origin of this receptor is a woman between 18 and 29 years old with multiple sclerosis. This rearrangement joins TRBV6-5 to TRBJ2-2; D unclear. The sequencing sample was made of PBMCs. CDR3 sequence reads: CASSYSISSWDGELFF. In nucleotides, the CDR3 is TGTGCCAGCAGTTACTCGATCTCCAGTTGGGACGGGGAGCTGTTTTTT.